Listed below are T cell receptor beta chains from one sample, sequenced in a study of spatial heterogeneity in lung cancer. TCRdb re-called the 5' RACE reads through MiXCR, storing one row per CDR3 protein. The sample has more than 4,000 distinct CDR3 sequences; around 30% are singletons. This material consisted of lung tumor tissue, taken at surgery. These receptors were collected from a male donor with early-stage non-small cell lung cancer. Both conserved end residues are part of each CDR3. A D gene is named only where the DNA matches it firmly. Expanded clones are given a class, and other clones once, few, many or no size at all.

D gene: -; V gene: TRBV20-1; J gene: TRBJ2-3; clone size: few; CDR3 protein: CAWTGISSTDTQYF; CDR3 DNA: TGCGCCTGGACTGGAATTTCTAGCACAGATACGCAGTATTTT
D gene: TRBD2; V gene: TRBV28; J gene: TRBJ2-2; clone size: many; CDR3 protein: CASTLGLAGTGELFF; CDR3 DNA: TGTGCCAGCACCCTGGGGCTAGCGGGCACCGGGGAGCTGTTTTTT
D gene: -; V gene: TRBV2; J gene: TRBJ1-2; clone size: many; CDR3 protein: CASSAWQGPNYGYTF; CDR3 DNA: TGTGCCAGCAGTGCGTGGCAGGGGCCAAACTATGGCTACACCTTC
D gene: TRBD2; V gene: TRBV7-9; J gene: TRBJ2-3; clone size: many; CDR3 protein: CASRRRGLAGDVDTQYF; CDR3 DNA: TGTGCCAGCCGTCGTAGAGGACTAGCGGGAGACGTAGATACGCAGTATTTT
D gene: TRBD2; V gene: TRBV10-3; J gene: TRBJ2-1; clone size: few; CDR3 protein: CAISGVPGLAGGEQFF; CDR3 DNA: TGTGCCATCAGTGGTGTCCCGGGACTAGCGGGAGGTGAGCAGTTCTTC
D gene: -; V gene: TRBV19; J gene: TRBJ2-2; clone size: medium-sized; CDR3 protein: CASSGRVIKGRELFF; CDR3 DNA: TGTGCCAGTAGCGGGCGCGTGATAAAGGGCCGGGAGCTGTTTTTT
D gene: -; V gene: TRBV12-3/TRBV12-4; J gene: TRBJ1-5; clone size: -; CDR3 protein: CASSLSAGNQPQHF; CDR3 DNA: TGTGCCAGCAGTTTAAGTGCGGGCAATCAGCCCCAGCATTTT
D gene: -; V gene: TRBV4-1; J gene: TRBJ2-5; clone size: -; CDR3 protein: CASSQDPAGAQQETQYF; CDR3 DNA: TGCGCCAGCAGCCAAGACCCGGCAGGGGCCCAACAAGAGACCCAGTACTTC
D gene: TRBD1; V gene: TRBV7-9; J gene: TRBJ2-7; clone size: many; CDR3 protein: CASSFGQGFYEQYF; CDR3 DNA: TGTGCCAGCAGTTTCGGACAGGGCTTCTACGAGCAGTACTTC
D gene: -; V gene: TRBV6-5; J gene: TRBJ1-5; clone size: medium-sized; CDR3 protein: CASSPGVFRNQPQHF; CDR3 DNA: TGTGCCAGCAGTCCAGGGGTCTTTCGCAATCAGCCCCAGCATTTT
D gene: -; V gene: TRBV20-1; J gene: TRBJ2-7; clone size: -; CDR3 protein: CSARMVNEQYF; CDR3 DNA: TGCAGTGCTAGAATGGTGAACGAGCAGTACTTC
D gene: -; V gene: TRBV5-1; J gene: TRBJ2-5; clone size: medium-sized; CDR3 protein: CASSWSEETQYF; CDR3 DNA: TGCGCCAGCAGCTGGTCAGAAGAGACCCAGTACTTC
D gene: -; V gene: TRBV24-1; J gene: TRBJ2-1; clone size: -; CDR3 protein: CATSMSGYNEQFF; CDR3 DNA: TGTGCCACCAGTATGAGCGGTTACAATGAGCAGTTCTTC
D gene: TRBD2; V gene: TRBV10-3; J gene: TRBJ2-1; clone size: -; CDR3 protein: CATTKRDVYNEQFF; CDR3 DNA: TGTGCCACAACCAAGCGGGACGTCTACAATGAGCAGTTCTTC
D gene: -; V gene: TRBV14; J gene: TRBJ2-1; clone size: few; CDR3 protein: CASSQASTDNEQFF; CDR3 DNA: TGTGCCAGCAGCCAAGCTAGCACCGACAATGAGCAGTTCTTC
D gene: -; V gene: TRBV20-1; J gene: TRBJ1-2; clone size: -; CDR3 protein: CSASLRNYGYTF; CDR3 DNA: TGCAGTGCTAGTTTGAGAAACTATGGCTACACCTTC
D gene: -; V gene: TRBV5-1; J gene: TRBJ2-7; clone size: many; CDR3 protein: CASSRDRHGEQYF; CDR3 DNA: TGCGCCAGCAGCCGCGACAGGCACGGCGAGCAGTACTTC
D gene: -; V gene: TRBV6-5; J gene: TRBJ2-2; clone size: large; CDR3 protein: CASSYATTNTGELFF; CDR3 DNA: TGTGCCAGCAGTTACGCCACGACGAACACCGGGGAGCTGTTTTTT
D gene: -; V gene: TRBV28; J gene: TRBJ1-4; clone size: -; CDR3 protein: CASSLQTDILFF; CDR3 DNA: TGTGCCAGCAGTTTGCAAACGGACATTCTGTTTTTT
D gene: -; V gene: TRBV5-6; J gene: TRBJ2-7; clone size: -; CDR3 protein: CASSSPLEQYF; CDR3 DNA: TGTGCCAGCAGCTCCCCCCTCGAGCAGTACTTC
D gene: -; V gene: TRBV11-2; J gene: TRBJ2-2; clone size: medium-sized; CDR3 protein: CASTRTEKIGELFF; CDR3 DNA: TGTGCCAGCACCCGGACAGAGAAAATCGGGGAGCTGTTTTTT
D gene: -; V gene: TRBV12-3/TRBV12-4; J gene: TRBJ2-7; clone size: few; CDR3 protein: CASSEQGTVYEQYF; CDR3 DNA: TGTGCCAGCAGTGAACAGGGAACGGTCTACGAGCAGTACTTC
D gene: TRBD2; V gene: TRBV5-1; J gene: TRBJ2-7; clone size: medium-sized; CDR3 protein: CASSLEAGARPTGEQYF; CDR3 DNA: TGCGCCAGCAGCTTGGAGGCGGGAGCCCGTCCTACGGGCGAGCAGTACTTC
D gene: TRBD2; V gene: TRBV9; J gene: TRBJ2-3; clone size: -; CDR3 protein: CASSAGTSGGTDTQYF; CDR3 DNA: TGTGCCAGCAGCGCCGGAACTAGCGGGGGAACAGATACGCAGTATTTT
D gene: -; V gene: TRBV7-8; J gene: TRBJ1-1; clone size: medium-sized; CDR3 protein: CASSLAGPGTEAFF; CDR3 DNA: TGTGCCAGCAGCTTAGCGGGGCCAGGCACTGAAGCTTTCTTT
D gene: TRBD1; V gene: TRBV19; J gene: TRBJ2-3; clone size: -; CDR3 protein: CASSRFGTGGPADTQYF; CDR3 DNA: TGTGCCAGTAGCCGTTTCGGGACAGGGGGACCCGCAGATACGCAGTATTTT
D gene: TRBD1; V gene: TRBV2; J gene: TRBJ2-1; clone size: medium-sized; CDR3 protein: CASSPRDSRNEQFF; CDR3 DNA: TGTGCCAGCAGCCCCCGGGACAGCCGCAATGAGCAGTTCTTC
D gene: -; V gene: TRBV7-2; J gene: TRBJ2-5; clone size: medium-sized; CDR3 protein: CASSLGLGRETQYF; CDR3 DNA: TGTGCCAGCAGCTTAGGGTTGGGTCGGGAGACCCAGTACTTC